This T cell receptor beta chain was recovered during a study of blood T cell repertoires in COVID-19. Across the study: From the United States, Italy and Spain came samples of acute and convalescent COVID-19. T cells, B-cell-depleted T cells, or PBMCs supplied cDNA or gDNA.

Trimming cost V 4 bases and J 3 bases, with 6 bases left between them. CDR3 length: 13 residues. Germline assignment: CDR1 KGHDR and CDR2 SFDVKD. Original analysis: Reference gene primer amplification gave estimated nucleated cell counts. Using immunoSEQ multiplex PCR, the repertoire was profiled, and TCRdb retains in-frame clones only, with some absent. Clone size and the V and J calls come from that table; the DNA yielded D and trimming. The sample shows about 220,000 clones, approximately 80% of them seen only once. This clonotype originated in a man aged 35 to 55 who had recovered from COVID-19. The gene calls are TRBV24-1 and TRBJ2-1, with D uncertain. The sample was peripheral blood. The CDR3 bases are TGTGCCACCAGTGACCCCCTCTACAATGAGCAGTTCTTC. It is translated as CATSDPLYNEQFF.